The T cell receptor (beta chain) described here comes from a study of somatic mutations in cytotoxic T cells in rheumatoid arthritis. Findings and caveats of the study: CD8+ T-cell clonality did not differ significantly between rheumatoid arthritis patients and age-matched healthy controls.

Clones were read by immunoSEQ multiplex PCR, and TCRdb kept only the in-frame ones, dropping some. The sample holds about 11,000 clones, under 80% seen once. A word on this clone: Antigen: not known.

CDR3 size: 14 residues. From germline, CDR1 is SGHRS and CDR2 YFSETQ. Deletions cut 0 bases from V and 2 bases from J, with 8 bases between. V gene TRBV5-1 combines with J gene TRBJ1-1; D remains unclear. The source is a man between 65 and 85 years old in good health. The sample taken for sequencing was CD8+ T cells sorted from blood. DNA for the CDR3: TGCGCCAGCAGCTTGGACGTGGGTAACACTGAAGCTTTCTTT. The encoded protein is CASSLDVGNTEAFF.